The present TCR beta chain was sequenced within a study of shared clonotypes between healthy human individuals. Findings and limits, study-wide: Across subsets, estimated richness was generally greater for naive than for memory populations.

The data were produced by immunoSEQ multiplex PCR, yet TCRdb's version contains in-frame clones alone and is incomplete. The sample has 2.3 million or so clones; approximately 95% are singletons. The ends were cut back, 2 bases at V and 5 bases at J, with 6 bases in the middle. This CDR3 is built from 13 residues. From germline, CDR1 is MNHNS and CDR2 SASEGT. Regarding this clone: Antigen: not known.

The TCR originated in a man aged 18 to 35 in good health. Some clones in this sample may be carry-over from other donors' samples. The chain recombines TRBV6-1 with TRBJ2-2; D call uncertain. The sequencing sample was made of naive CD4+ T cells from PBMCs. The subset here: CD45RA+ positively selected. CDR3 in DNA: TGTGCCAGCAGTGAACCGACTACCGGGGAGCTGTTTTTT. It specifies CASSEPTTGELFF.